A single sample is the source of the 27 T cell receptor beta chains below, sequenced in a study of blood T cell repertoires in COVID-19. The table came from immunoSEQ multiplex PCR; TCRdb's copy has only in-frame clones and leaves some out. The sample includes about 40,000 clones, around 76% of them seen just once. The sample comprised peripheral blood. These receptors were taken from a man older than 75 with acute or convalescent COVID-19.

The genes are TRBV19 and TRBJ2-3; 8 bases agree with TRBD2. Germline V CDR1 and CDR2: LNHDA, SQIVND (reference sequence). This CDR3 spans 16 amino acids. The V and J ends lost 6 bases and 2 bases, in that order; junction bases with no gene match: 10. For the CDR3, the DNA is TGTGCCAGTAGCCTCGGACTAGCTTGGGACACAGATACGCAGTATTTT. Amino acids: CASSLGLAWDTDTQYF.

The chain has TRBV12-3 or TRBV12-4 and TRBJ1-1, with a weak D call TRBD1 (6 bases). The V and J ends lost 6 bases and 1 base respectively, with 9 bases between them. The CDR3 consists of 13 residues. The CDR3, as DNA: TGTGCCAGCAGGAAAGGGGGGAACACTGAAGCTTTCTTT. Translation: CASRKGGNTEAFF.

This clone is classed as medium-sized. Within the sample, other DNA sequences also encode this same CDR3. The genes are TRBV6-6 and TRBJ1-1; D is uncertain. This CDR3 spans 14 amino acids. V was shortened by 2 bases and J by 0 bases, with 7 bases between the two germline ends. Germline CDR1 MNHNY, CDR2 SVGAGI (reference sequence). The CDR3 spells CASSYPSVNTEAFF. CDR3 DNA sequence: TGTGCCAGCAGTTACCCCAGTGTGAACACTGAAGCTTTCTTT.

The gene calls are TRBV3-1 (or the pseudogene TRBV3-2) and TRBJ1-2, with 7 bases lining up with TRBD1. This CDR3 is built from 14 residues. Germline assignment: CDR1 LGHDT and CDR2 YNNKEL (reference sequence). Unmatched junction bases numbered 7, after V lost 1 base and J lost 8 bases. The CDR3 loop reads CASSQGTGLGGYTF. The CDR3 DNA is TGTGCCAGCAGCCAAGGGACAGGTTTGGGAGGCTACACCTTC.

The J gene is TRBJ1-2, the V gene TRBV7-2, with D perhaps TRBD1 (6 bases). The germline V and J ends were trimmed by 5 bases and 0 bases, with 16 bases remaining between them. The germline V gene has CDR1 SGHTA and CDR2 FQGNSA. This CDR3 is built from 16 residues. The CDR3 DNA reads TGTGCCAGCAGCAGCAGACAGGCCCGAGCTAACTATGGCTACACCTTC. It translates to CASSSRQARANYGYTF.

This chain joins TRBV19 and TRBJ1-1, with a possible D match to TRBD1 (6 bases). Trimming took off 4 bases at V and 0 bases at J, with 18 bases between the two ends. CDR1 and CDR2 from the germline V gene are LNHDA and SQIVND (reference sequence). This CDR3 region has 17 residues. The CDR3 bases are TGTGCCAGTAGTAACCGGGACACCTTAAAGATGAACACTGAAGCTTTCTTT. This translates into CASSNRDTLKMNTEAFF.

The chain uses TRBV3-1 (or the pseudogene TRBV3-2) and TRBJ1-1; D is undetermined. The germline V and J ends were trimmed by 4 bases and 7 bases, with 7 bases remaining between them. This CDR3 has 11 amino acids. CDR1 is LGHDT and CDR2 is YNNKEL in the germline V gene (reference sequence). The CDR3 nucleotides are TGTGCCAGCAGCCTCCGGGATGAAGCTTTCTTT. It encodes CASSLRDEAFF.

This rearrangement joins TRBV3-1 (or the pseudogene TRBV3-2) to TRBJ2-2, with TRBD2 matching 10 bases. With V trimmed by 3 bases and J by 4 bases, 5 bases remained unmatched. Looked up from germline, CDR1 is LGHDT and CDR2 is YNNKEL (reference sequence). This CDR3 region has 16 residues. The CDR3 loop reads CASSHPSGRATGELFF. The DNA for the CDR3 is TGTGCCAGCAGCCACCCCAGCGGGAGGGCCACCGGGGAGCTGTTTTTT.

The rearrangement uses TRBV6-1 and TRBJ1-2, with D possibly matching TRBD1 (5 bases). Looked up from germline, CDR1 is MNHNS and CDR2 is SASEGT. Deletions cut 3 bases from V and 4 bases from J, with 9 bases between. The CDR3 is made up of 13 amino acids. CDR3 sequence (DNA): TGTGCCAGCAGTGACAGACAGATCTATGGCTACACCTTC. Translating it yields CASSDRQIYGYTF.

The chain combines TRBV11-3 with TRBJ2-7; 8 bases agree with TRBD1. The CDR3 is 13 amino acids. Per the germline V gene, CDR1 is SGHNT and CDR2 is YENEEA. With V trimmed by 4 bases and J by 5 bases, 4 bases remained unmatched. CDR3 in DNA: TGTGCCAGCAGCTGGACAGGGAGAAACGAGCAGTACTTC. The encoded protein is CASSWTGRNEQYF.

CDR3 sequence: CASSLVGSPLHF. CDR3 nucleotide sequence: TGTGCCAGCAGCTTAGTCGGGTCACCCCTCCACTTT. This chain joins TRBV7-9 and TRBJ1-6, with D hard to call. The CDR3 sequence is 12 residues long. Germline lookup yields CDR1 SEHNR and CDR2 FQNEAQ (reference sequence). V was cut by 1 base and J by 10 bases, with 5 bases left in between.

The chain recombines TRBV24-1 with TRBJ1-2; 7 bases match TRBD1. V dropped 2 bases and J dropped 8; count of bases not matched to a gene: 1. This CDR3 region has 12 residues. The germline V gene encodes CDR1 KGHDR and CDR2 SFDVKD. The CDR3 reads CATSDYRGGYTF. The CDR3, as DNA: TGTGCCACCAGTGATTACAGGGGCGGCTACACCTTC.

The V call is TRBV5-1, the J call TRBJ2-5; 8 nucleotides agree with TRBD1. The V gene's germline CDR1 is SGHRS and CDR2 YFSETQ. V was pared by 4 bases and J by 2 bases, with 4 bases of the junction left unmatched. The CDR3 is made up of 14 amino acids. As DNA, the CDR3 is TGCGCCAGCAGCGGAGACAGGGGACAAGAGACCCAGTACTTC. Its translation is CASSGDRGQETQYF.

The genes are TRBV10-1 and TRBJ2-2; 7 bases are a match to TRBD1. Unmatched junction bases numbered 10, after V lost 0 bases and J lost 6 bases. The CDR3 spans 17 residues. Germline CDR1 WNHNN, CDR2 SYGVQD (reference sequence). The CDR3 loop reads CASSESTGIAYSGELFF. DNA for the CDR3: TGCGCCAGCAGTGAGTCGACAGGGATAGCCTATTCCGGGGAGCTGTTTTTT.

This chain connects TRBV27 to TRBJ2-7, with TRBD1 matching over 11 bases. After removal of 5 bases from V and 6 bases from J, the junction contained 9 bases not matched to a gene. Germline V CDR1 and CDR2: MNHEY, SMNVEV (reference sequence). The CDR3 has 15 amino acids. Here the CDR3 reads CASSPDRGRVAEQYF. The CDR3 DNA sequence: TGTGCCAGCAGTCCGGACAGGGGGCGAGTTGCCGAGCAGTACTTC.

The chain is built from TRBV20-1 and TRBJ1-2; D remains unclear. The CDR3 is made up of 12 amino acids. Looked up from germline, CDR1 is DFQATT and CDR2 is SNEGSKA (reference sequence). V dropped 3 bases and J dropped 3 bases, with 8 bases sitting between them. The CDR3 loop reads CSASLSDYGYTF. The CDR3 coding sequence is TGCAGTGCTAGTCTCAGCGACTATGGCTACACCTTC.

The chain carries TRBV6-1 and TRBJ1-1, with D hard to call. The CDR3 covers 14 residues. Per the germline V gene, CDR1 is MNHNS and CDR2 is SASEGT. V was shortened by 2 bases and J by 0 bases, with 7 bases between the two germline ends. The CDR3 nucleotides read TGTGCCAGCAGTGAATCGGGGATGAACACTGAAGCTTTCTTT. It is translated as CASSESGMNTEAFF.

The rearrangement uses TRBV19 and TRBJ2-6; D is unclear. Per the germline V gene, CDR1 is LNHDA and CDR2 is SQIVND (reference sequence). V was pared by 5 bases and J by 0 bases, with 11 bases between. CDR3 length equals 16 residues. DNA of the CDR3: TGTGCCAGTAGTGGCCCCCCAGGCTCTGGGGCCAACGTCCTGACTTTC. As protein: CASSGPPGSGANVLTF.

DNA of the CDR3: TGTGCCAGCAGCACATGGACTAGCCAGGGCAATGAGCAGTTCTTC. Protein sequence: CASSTWTSQGNEQFF. The chain recombines TRBV7-8 with TRBJ2-1; 8 bases agree with TRBD2. Per the germline V gene, CDR1 is SGHVS and CDR2 is FQNEAQ. The CDR3 has 15 amino acids. J gave up 6 bases and V 5 bases, and 9 bases lay outside the gene matches.

V usage is TRBV29-1 and J usage is TRBJ2-2, with D possibly TRBD1 on 6 matching bases. The CDR3 sequence is 14 residues long. CDR1 and CDR2 (germline): SQVTM, ANQGSEA. The V end was cut by 8 bases, the J end by 1 base, with 14 bases between. Here the CDR3 DNA reads TGCAGCTGCCGAGAGGACAGGAACACCGGGGAGCTGTTTTTT. This sequence encodes CSCREDRNTGELFF.

This clone was counted once. J is TRBJ2-2 and V is TRBV2; weak D call: TRBD2 (5 bases). Germline values: CDR1 SNHLY, CDR2 FYNNEI. The ends were cut back, 2 bases at V and 7 bases at J, with 20 bases in the middle. The CDR3 contains 17 residues. The CDR3 DNA sequence: TGTGCCAGCAGTGAATCTAGGCTAGCCTCCCCAATCGGGGAGCTGTTTTTT. Amino acid sequence: CASSESRLASPIGELFF.

The rearrangement links TRBV28 to TRBJ2-6; D remains ambiguous. V lost 8 bases, J lost 2 bases, and 4 bases lay in between. This CDR3 has 12 residues. Per germline, CDR1 MDHEN and CDR2 SYDVKM. CDR3 in amino acids: CASSTGANVLTF. The CDR3 DNA is TGTGCCAGCTCAACTGGGGCCAACGTCCTGACTTTC.

The rearrangement uses TRBV6-5 and TRBJ2-7; 8 bases align to TRBD1. The V and J ends lost 10 bases and 1 base, in that order; junction bases with no gene match: 6. Germline V CDR1 and CDR2: MNHEY, SVGAGI. There are 13 residues in the CDR3. CDR3 DNA sequence: TGTGCCATCCGGACAGGGACTTCCTACGAGCAGTACTTC. Amino acid sequence: CAIRTGTSYEQYF.

The V call is TRBV19, the J call TRBJ2-6, with 9 bases fitting TRBD1. The CDR3 runs 16 residues. V shed 4 bases, J shed 2 bases, and the junction held 3 bases outside the gene matches. Germline CDR1 is LNHDA and CDR2 is SQIVND (reference sequence). The CDR3 DNA reads as TGTGCCAGTAGTAGGGGACAGGGCGCTGGGGCCAACGTCCTGACTTTC. Its protein product is CASSRGQGAGANVLTF.

The chain links TRBV28 to TRBJ2-7, with TRBD1 identical over 7 bases. The trim removed 4 bases at V and 9 bases at J, leaving 12 bases unmatched. The length of the CDR3 is 14 residues. Germline V lookup: CDR1 MDHEN, CDR2 SYDVKM. CDR3 DNA: TGTGCCAGCAGTTACGGGGCAAGGGGGCGCGGGCAGTACTTC. It encodes CASSYGARGRGQYF.

This clone was recorded only once. The J gene is TRBJ1-5, the V gene TRBV5-1, with D perhaps TRBD1 (6 bases). Trimming stripped 4 bases from V and 4 bases from J, with 12 bases between. This CDR3 is 14 amino acids long. CDR1 SGHRS and CDR2 YFSETQ come from the germline V gene. The CDR3 nucleotides are TGCGCCAGCAGCCCGGACAGTCTGAATCAGCCCCAGCATTTT. Its protein product is CASSPDSLNQPQHF.

This chain connects TRBV11-1 to TRBJ2-1, with D tentatively TRBD1 (7 bases). The V end lost 1 base, the J end lost 3 bases, and 13 bases lay between the germline ends. CDR1 is SGHAT, CDR2 FQDESV, per germline (reference sequence). The CDR3 is 16 amino acids. The DNA for the CDR3 is TGTGCCAGCAGCTTAGGGGGGGACAGACTCTACAATGAGCAGTTCTTC. Amino acid sequence: CASSLGGDRLYNEQFF.